The source of this TCR beta chain is a study of lymphopenia after photon versus proton radiotherapy. Clones were sequenced by immunoSEQ multiplex PCR, and TCRdb holds only the in-frame ones, with some missing. The table lists 3,000 to 4,500 clones, roughly two thirds of them singletons. This CDR3 has 13 residues. The germline gives CDR1 GTSNPN, CDR2 SVGIG (reference sequence). V dropped 2 bases and J dropped 4 bases, with 11 bases sitting between them. The specimen was peripheral blood, collected from a patient treated with proton-based radiotherapy. The J gene is TRBJ1-2, the V gene TRBV30; D is undetermined. The sequence was collected from a man older than 75 with esophageal cancer. CDR3 DNA: TGTGCCTGGAGTTTAGAGGGCGTCTATGGCTACACCTTC. Its translation: CAWSLEGVYGYTF.